This T cell receptor beta chain was recorded in a study of blood T cell repertoires in COVID-19. Study context: There were acute and convalescent COVID-19 samples, and they came from the United States, Italy and Spain. From T cells, B-cell-depleted T cells, or PBMCs came the material, which was cDNA or gDNA.

J gave up 0 bases and V 4 bases, and 10 bases lay outside the gene matches. CDR3 length: 19 residues. Per the germline V gene, CDR1 is LGHNA and CDR2 is YSLEER. Per the authors' pipeline: Scientists estimated how many nucleated cells there were by amplifying reference gene primers. Assay: immunoSEQ multiplex PCR; the TCRdb copy retains only in-frame clones and omits some. D and trimming come from the DNA, and the V and J calls and clone size come from that table. This sample has about 210,000 clones; more than 75% occur once, and the top ten carry less than 15%. Sequencing input: peripheral blood. This clonotype was sampled from a woman in her thirties or forties with acute or convalescent COVID-19. The chain employs TRBV4-3 and TRBJ2-2; 11 bases line up with TRBD2. This CDR3 is CASSRGTSGDFANTGELFF. Here the CDR3 DNA reads TGCGCCAGCAGCCGAGGGACTAGCGGAGATTTCGCGAACACCGGGGAGCTGTTTTTT.